A single sample gave rise to the 14 T cell receptor beta chains below, sequenced in a study of T cell repertoires in cytomegalovirus infection (dated by TCRdb to 2018 to 2020). The sample's treatment or condition label is to be understood as: in vitro stimulation with specific CMV peptide epitopes to enrich CMV-specific T cells. No antigen has been identified for these receptors. The instrument was an Illumina HiSeq 1500. TCRdb reran the public reads through fastp at Q25 and MiXCR, keeping productive beta chains. For every CDR3 protein sequence, its rows merge into one entry that carries the most common genes and DNA. The sample yields 700,000 to 850,000 distinct CDR3 sequences; approximately 32% were counted once. The top ten clonotypes cover 9.5% to 15% of the sample. The material sequenced was cultured CD8+ T cells from PBMCs, taken from culture after CMV antigen stimulation. The receptors were sampled from a human donor in good health (CMV status not recorded). Some clones in this sample may be carry-over from other donors' samples.

The J gene is TRBJ2-1, the V gene TRBV19, with no clear D. The CDR3 is 20 residues long. Germline-derived CDR1 and CDR2 are LNHDA and SQIVND (reference sequence). V lost 5 bases, J lost 4 bases, and 30 bases lay in between. CDR3 nucleotides: TGTGCCAGTAGTCATCCGGGCGTCCCCAAGTTCCGAACCCGATACAATGAGCAGTTCTTC. Protein: CASSHPGVPKFRTRYNEQFF.

The gene calls are TRBV7-9 and TRBJ1-1, with D possibly matching TRBD1 (5 bases). V was pared by 5 bases and J by 8 bases, with 12 bases between. The CDR3 has 12 residues. Per the germline V gene, CDR1 is SEHNR and CDR2 is FQNEAQ (reference sequence). For the CDR3, the DNA is TGTGCCAGCAGCCGTACAGGATACGAAGCTTTCTTT. Translated, it gives CASSRTGYEAFF.

This sequence joins TRBV27 and TRBJ1-1; no reliable D call. Trimming stripped 2 bases from V and 2 bases from J, with 12 bases between. There are 15 residues in the CDR3. Germline assignment: CDR1 MNHEY and CDR2 SMNVEV (reference sequence). CDR3: CASSLSGVGNTEAFF. CDR3 nucleotide sequence: TGTGCCAGCAGTTTAAGTGGGGTTGGAAACACTGAAGCTTTCTTT.

The CDR3 region is CASTYWGSTGELFF. As DNA, the CDR3 is TGTGCCAGCACCTACTGGGGTAGCACCGGGGAGCTGTTTTTT. V usage is TRBV12-3 or TRBV12-4 and J usage is TRBJ2-2, with D uncertain. CDR3 length equals 14 residues. V was shortened by 7 bases and J by 4 bases, with 13 bases between the two germline ends.

The chain uses TRBV27 and TRBJ1-2; D possibly corresponds to TRBD1 (5 bases). With 6 bases removed from V and 6 bases from J, the gap between germline ends came to 14 bases. Per the germline V gene, CDR1 is MNHEY and CDR2 is SMNVEV (reference sequence). The length of the CDR3 is 13 residues. The CDR3 sequence: CASSSGEGNGYTF. The CDR3 DNA is TGTGCCAGCAGCTCCGGGGAGGGGAATGGCTACACCTTC.

This clonotype was recorded a few times. The chain is built from TRBV2 and TRBJ2-2, with 12 bases that match TRBD2. The CDR3 contains 17 residues. The germline gives CDR1 SNHLY, CDR2 FYNNEI. V was pared by 1 base and J by 4 bases, with 4 bases of the junction left unmatched. CDR3 nucleotide sequence: TGTGCCAGCAGTGAAGAGACTAGCGGGGGACCCACCGGGGAGCTGTTTTTT. The encoded protein is CASSEETSGGPTGELFF.

The table lists this clonotype with a few counts. The chain combines TRBV24-1 with TRBJ2-3, with 9 bases matching TRBD1. The CDR3 has 16 residues. V shed 4 bases, J shed 3 bases, and the junction held 7 bases outside the gene matches. Looked up from germline, CDR1 is KGHDR and CDR2 is SFDVKD. CDR3 amino acids: CATSEAPGQGTDTQYF. The CDR3 region has the DNA TGTGCCACCAGTGAGGCCCCGGGACAGGGAACAGATACGCAGTATTTT.

This clonotype occurred a few times. The chain is built from TRBV6-2 or TRBV6-3 and TRBJ2-6; 8 bases fit TRBD1. Trimming took 7 bases from V and 0 from J; bases not matched to a gene: 14. This CDR3 has 19 amino acids. Germline V gene lookup returns CDR1 MNHEY and CDR2 SVGEGT. As DNA, the CDR3 is TGTGCCAGCACATCACCCGGGACAGGTTACAGCTCTGGGGCCAACGTCCTGACTTTC. Translation: CASTSPGTGYSSGANVLTF.

This clonotype was seen only once. With a much larger clone just one base away, this may be a read error. This rearrangement joins TRBV7-2 to TRBJ2-5, with D possibly being TRBD1 or TRBD2 (6 bases each). The germline CDR1 and CDR2 sequences are SGHTA and FQGNSA. The CDR3 sequence is 15 residues long. DNA for the CDR3: TGTGCCAGCAGCTTAGCGGGGGGCCTCCAAGAGACCCAGTGCTTC. It is translated as CASSLAGGLQETQCF.

The chain combines TRBV5-5 with TRBJ1-4; D is ambiguous. Trimming cost V 4 bases and J 8 bases, with 12 bases left between them. The length of the CDR3 is 13 residues. Per the germline V gene, CDR1 is SGHKS and CDR2 is YYEKEE (reference sequence). CDR3 residues: CASSPPPDEKLFF. In DNA form, the CDR3 reads TGTGCCAGCAGCCCCCCCCCGGACGAAAAACTGTTTTTT.

The chain recombines TRBV27 with TRBJ2-6; D perhaps matches TRBD2 (7 bases). This CDR3 contains 17 residues. Germline V CDR1 and CDR2: MNHEY, SMNVEV (reference sequence). Trimming removed 5 bases from V and 3 bases from J, with 17 bases in between. The CDR3 bases are TGTGCCAGCAGTCCGCAAGGGGGGGCAGTTGGGGCCAACGTCCTGACTTTC. It is translated as CASSPQGGAVGANVLTF.

The chain uses TRBV11-1 and TRBJ2-7; TRBD1 agrees at 8 bases. Germline values: CDR1 SGHAT, CDR2 FQDESV (reference sequence). This CDR3 is 14 amino acids long. The V and J ends lost 4 bases and 3 bases, in that order; junction bases with no gene match: 5. The CDR3 DNA sequence: TGTGCCAGCAGCTCCGGGACAGGAGTCTACGAGCAGTACGTC. Its translation is CASSSGTGVYEQYV.

The genes are TRBV27 and TRBJ2-2; weak D call: TRBD2 (7 bases). This CDR3 contains 17 residues. Trimming cost V 6 bases and J 6 bases, with 23 bases left between them. Germline V gives CDR1 MNHEY, CDR2 SMNVEV (reference sequence). The CDR3 spells CASSPKGRGGGSGELFF. CDR3 sequence (DNA): TGTGCCAGCAGCCCCAAGGGAAGGGGGGGCGGTTCCGGGGAGCTGTTTTTT.

This rearrangement joins TRBV4-1 to TRBJ2-1, with D tentatively TRBD1 or TRBD2 (6 bases each). Trimming pared 0 bases from V and 13 bases from J, leaving 13 bases between. Germline values: CDR1 MGHRA, CDR2 YSYEKL. The length of the CDR3 is 13 residues. The CDR3 reads CASSQEGRGPQFF. CDR3 sequence (DNA): TGCGCCAGCAGCCAAGAGGGACGGGGGCCACAGTTCTTC.